This T cell receptor (beta chain) appears in the sequencing data of a study of glioma-infiltrating T cells. Germline V CDR1 and CDR2: MGHRA, YSYEKL. Trimming removed 3 bases at V and 1 base at J, with 13 bases between. The CDR3 totals 16 residues. With respect to this clonotype: The antigen is undetermined.

Study-wide findings and caveats: Only very few CDR3 sequences appeared in both tissue and blood. Non-neoplastic patients had below-expected tissue-blood divergence, while all gliomas exceeded expectation.

TCR alpha and beta CDR3 regions were amplified from RNA using iRepertoire nested multiplex PCR. For one-step reverse transcription and amplification, about 90-450 ng of tissue mRNA or PBMC total RNA was used. One entry per CDR3 protein, called by TCRdb with MiXCR from the multiplex PCR reads. The table lists over 140,000 distinct CDR3 sequences, roughly two fifths of them singletons, with 15% to 25% in the top ten. The source is a human donor with low-grade glioma or glioblastoma, undergoing nonglioma brain surgery, or in good health (not recorded which). The V and J genes are TRBV4-1 and TRBJ2-1; the D is unclear. The sample taken for sequencing was glioma tissue, nonneoplastic brain tissue, or PBMCs (not recorded which). CDR3 in DNA: TGCGCCAGCAGCCAGCAAGGAAGGTTATCCTACAATGAGCAGTTCTTC. This sequence encodes CASSQQGRLSYNEQFF.